The 15 T cell receptor beta chains listed next were all sequenced from one sample in a study of molecular identifiers for immune sequencing clone quantification (dated by TCRdb to the late 2010s). Library generation was performed with PCR. Instrument used: Illumina HiSeq 4000. TCRdb ran its own pipeline on the public reads, namely fastp trimming at Q25 and MiXCR clone calling, and kept in-frame beta chains. Rows matching on CDR3 protein sequence are summarized as one entry with the most common DNA and genes. The sample profile shows under 600,000 distinct CDR3 sequences; roughly 23% of them were found once. Of the sample, roughly 0.81% falls within the top ten clones. The sample was naive CD8+ T cells from blood, with Jurkat cell RNA spiked in. The cell subset or site label on this specimen signifies: FACS-sorted CD8+CD4-CCR7+CD45RA+ naive T cells. These receptors were collected from a human donor in good health. Some libraries in this study had Jurkat cell RNA spiked in.

This clonotype was observed at least ten times. The rearrangement joins TRBV7-9 to TRBJ2-3, with a weak D call TRBD1 (6 bases). The CDR3 totals 16 residues. Trimming pared 2 bases from V and 1 base from J, leaving 13 bases between. Germline-derived CDR1 and CDR2 are SEHNR and FQNEAQ (reference sequence). CDR3 DNA sequence: TGTGCCAGCAGCTTATGGTCGGACAGTCGCACAGATACGCAGTATTTT. Translation gives CASSLWSDSRTDTQYF. The variable domain in full, completed from reference TRBV7-9 and TRBJ2-3, reads DTGVSQNPRHKITKRGQNVTFRCDPISEHNRLYWYRQTLGQGPEFLTYFQNEAQLEKSRLLSDRFSAERPKGSFSTLEIQRTEQGDSAMYLCASSLWSDSRTDTQYFGPGTRLTVL.

CDR3 sequence reads: CASSATASGRASYEQYF. The CDR3, as DNA: TGTGCCAGCAGCGCAACAGCTAGCGGGAGGGCCTCCTACGAGCAGTACTTC. The genes are TRBV9 and TRBJ2-7; 12 nucleotides agree with TRBD2. Germline assignment: CDR1 SGDLS and CDR2 YYNGEE. The CDR3 contains 17 residues. V was pared by 3 bases and J by 0 bases, with 7 bases of the junction left unmatched.

Many counts were recorded for this clonotype. V usage is TRBV19 and J usage is TRBJ2-7, with 7 bases aligning to TRBD2. Per germline, CDR1 LNHDA and CDR2 SQIVND (reference sequence). The trim removed 8 bases at V and 7 bases at J, leaving 14 bases unmatched. The CDR3 length is 14 residues. CDR3 nucleotide sequence: TGTGCCAGTTCTCCCCGTGTTGGGGGGGGGGAGCAGTACTTC. It encodes CASSPRVGGGEQYF.

Points on this clonotype: Being one base from a much bigger clone, this may be a read error. The J gene is TRBJ1-1, the V gene TRBV2, with D perhaps TRBD1 (5 bases). This CDR3 is 15 amino acids long. Germline values: CDR1 SNHLY, CDR2 FYNNEI. The CDR3 coding sequence is TGTGCCAGCCGGGATGGGGGAGAAATGAACATTGAAGCTTTCTTT. As protein: CASRDGGEMNIEAFF. Full variable domain (missing parts from reference TRBV2 and TRBJ1-1): EPEVTQTPSHQVTQMGQEVILRCVPISNHLYFYWYRQILGQKVEFLVSFYNNEISEKSEIFDDQFSVERPDGSNFTLKIRSTKLEDSAMYFCASRDGGEMNIEAFFGQGTRLTVV.

The chain links TRBV29-1 to TRBJ2-1, with D possibly TRBD1 on 5 matching bases. V was clipped by 1 base and J by 1 base, with 8 bases between them. The CDR3 consists of 14 residues. Germline assignment: CDR1 SQVTM and CDR2 ANQGSEA. CDR3 DNA: TGCAGCGTTGAAGGGTCAGGGTCCTACAATGAGCAGTTCTTC. This gives the protein CSVEGSGSYNEQFF.

The chain recombines TRBV2 with TRBJ2-1; TRBD2 matches at 8 bases. V dropped 6 bases and J dropped 4; count of bases not matched to a gene: 2. The CDR3 extends over 13 amino acids. Looked up from germline, CDR1 is SNHLY and CDR2 is FYNNEI. This chain's CDR3 is CASRTSVYNEQFF. In DNA form, the CDR3 reads TGTGCCAGCAGGACTAGCGTATACAATGAGCAGTTCTTC.

This clonotype was observed a few times. This sequence joins TRBV30 and TRBJ1-3; no clear D gene. Trimming removed 4 bases from V and 1 base from J, with 11 bases in between. This CDR3 is 14 amino acids long. The germline gives CDR1 GTSNPN, CDR2 SVGIG (reference sequence). The CDR3 bases are TGTGCCTGGAAAGATTTAGATTCTGGAAACACCATATATTTT. The encoded protein is CAWKDLDSGNTIYF.

This clonotype was counted ten times or more. The chain is built from TRBV7-6 and TRBJ2-3, with TRBD2 matching over 7 bases. There are 14 residues in the CDR3. The germline gives CDR1 SGHVS, CDR2 FNYEAQ. V shed 5 bases and J 4 bases; nucleotides not matched to a gene: 6. CDR3 nucleotides: TGTGCCAGCAGCCTCAGCGGGGCCCCAGATACGCAGTATTTT. Its protein is CASSLSGAPDTQYF.

CDR3 amino acids: CASSLQGVQETQYF. DNA for the CDR3: TGTGCCAGCAGTTTACAGGGAGTACAAGAGACCCAGTACTTC. The rearrangement joins TRBV12-3 or TRBV12-4 to TRBJ2-5; D possibly matches TRBD1 or TRBD2 (5 bases each). With 2 bases removed from V and 2 bases from J, the gap between germline ends came to 9 bases. The CDR3 has 14 residues.

In the case of this clonotype: A clone one base away is much larger, so this may be a read error. The chain uses TRBV6-2 or TRBV6-3 and TRBJ1-1, with D perhaps TRBD1 (5 bases). The CDR3 loop spans 15 amino acids. Trimming removed 2 bases at V and 4 bases at J, with 14 bases between. CDR1 and CDR2 from the germline V gene are MNHEY and SVGEGT. CDR3 nucleotide sequence: TGTGCCAGCAGTTACAAAGGGACCGCGATCACTGAAGCTTTCTTT. It codes for CASSYKGTAITEAFF.

Comments on this clonotype: One end of the junction varies from germline; a read error may be responsible. The chain employs TRBV7-9 and TRBJ2-1, with D perhaps given as TRBD1 or TRBD2 (6 bases each). CDR3 size: 12 residues. Germline V CDR1 and CDR2: SEHNR, FQNEAQ (reference sequence). The CDR3, as DNA: TGTGCCGGCAGCCAGTATTCCCGGGGGCAAGAGTTC. The encoded protein is CAGSQYSRGQEF. Combining the CDR3 with reference TRBV7-9 and TRBJ2-1 gives the whole variable domain DTGVSQNPRHKITKRGQNVTFRCDPISEHNRLYWYRQTLGQGPEFLTYFQNEAQLEKSRLLSDRFSAERPKGSFSTLEIQRTEQGDSAMYLCAGSQYSRGQEFGPGTRLTVL.

This chain connects TRBV11-2 to TRBJ2-3; unclear D gene. The CDR3 contains 15 residues. Trimming shortened V by 0 bases and J by 2 bases, and 9 bases separated the two germline ends. Per the germline V gene, CDR1 is SGHAT and CDR2 is FQNNGV. The chain's CDR3 is CASSLDKGYTDTQYF. CDR3 nucleotide sequence: TGTGCCAGCAGCTTAGATAAGGGTTACACAGATACGCAGTATTTT.

The V call is TRBV7-2, the J call TRBJ1-1; TRBD1 agrees at 7 bases. CDR3 size: 14 residues. Per the germline V gene, CDR1 is SGHTA and CDR2 is FQGNSA. J was trimmed by 1 base and V by 5 bases; bases with no gene match: 4. The chain's CDR3 is CASSTGVENTEAFF. For the CDR3, the DNA is TGTGCCAGCAGCACAGGGGTAGAGAACACTGAAGCTTTCTTT.

The V and J genes are TRBV7-4 and TRBJ1-3, with 7 positions matching TRBD1. The germline gives CDR1 SGHVT, CDR2 SQSDAQ. This CDR3 region has 15 residues. Trimming at V came to 7 bases and at J to 0 bases, leaving 6 bases not matched to a gene. This CDR3 reads CASIQQGISGNTIYF. CDR3 coding DNA: TGTGCCAGCATTCAACAGGGGATCTCTGGAAACACCATATATTTT.

This clonotype was found many times. The chain joins TRBV28 to TRBJ1-5; D ambiguous. Germline CDR1 is MDHEN and CDR2 is SYDVKM. The V end lost 6 bases, the J end lost 4 bases, and 13 bases lay between the germline ends. The CDR3 length is 14 residues. The CDR3 is CASSQREANQPQHF. The CDR3 bases are TGTGCCAGCAGCCAAAGGGAGGCTAATCAGCCCCAGCATTTT.